This T cell receptor (beta chain) is from a study of blood T cell repertoires in COVID-19. For the study at large: There were acute and convalescent COVID-19 samples, and they came from the United States, Italy and Spain. T cells, B-cell-depleted T cells, or PBMCs supplied cDNA or gDNA.

V gave up 2 bases and J gave up 9 bases, with 17 bases separating them. The CDR3 spans 15 residues. Germline assignment: CDR1 MNHNS and CDR2 SASEGT. Original data processing: For nucleated cells, counts were estimated from reference gene primer amplification. Sequenced by immunoSEQ multiplex PCR; TCRdb stores in-frame clones only, minus some. V and J calls and clone size are as listed in that table; D and trimming were resolved from the DNA. The sample holds approximately 49,000 clones; about 83% are singletons and the top ten take 1.6%. The V gene is TRBV6-1, the J gene TRBJ2-1; D gene ambiguous. This clonotype originated in a man aged 50 to 59 with acute or convalescent COVID-19. Sequenced input: peripheral blood. Written as DNA, the CDR3 is TGTGCCAGCAGTGAATTCTTCGGGTTGATGGGTGAGCAGTTCTTC. Protein product: CASSEFFGLMGEQFF.